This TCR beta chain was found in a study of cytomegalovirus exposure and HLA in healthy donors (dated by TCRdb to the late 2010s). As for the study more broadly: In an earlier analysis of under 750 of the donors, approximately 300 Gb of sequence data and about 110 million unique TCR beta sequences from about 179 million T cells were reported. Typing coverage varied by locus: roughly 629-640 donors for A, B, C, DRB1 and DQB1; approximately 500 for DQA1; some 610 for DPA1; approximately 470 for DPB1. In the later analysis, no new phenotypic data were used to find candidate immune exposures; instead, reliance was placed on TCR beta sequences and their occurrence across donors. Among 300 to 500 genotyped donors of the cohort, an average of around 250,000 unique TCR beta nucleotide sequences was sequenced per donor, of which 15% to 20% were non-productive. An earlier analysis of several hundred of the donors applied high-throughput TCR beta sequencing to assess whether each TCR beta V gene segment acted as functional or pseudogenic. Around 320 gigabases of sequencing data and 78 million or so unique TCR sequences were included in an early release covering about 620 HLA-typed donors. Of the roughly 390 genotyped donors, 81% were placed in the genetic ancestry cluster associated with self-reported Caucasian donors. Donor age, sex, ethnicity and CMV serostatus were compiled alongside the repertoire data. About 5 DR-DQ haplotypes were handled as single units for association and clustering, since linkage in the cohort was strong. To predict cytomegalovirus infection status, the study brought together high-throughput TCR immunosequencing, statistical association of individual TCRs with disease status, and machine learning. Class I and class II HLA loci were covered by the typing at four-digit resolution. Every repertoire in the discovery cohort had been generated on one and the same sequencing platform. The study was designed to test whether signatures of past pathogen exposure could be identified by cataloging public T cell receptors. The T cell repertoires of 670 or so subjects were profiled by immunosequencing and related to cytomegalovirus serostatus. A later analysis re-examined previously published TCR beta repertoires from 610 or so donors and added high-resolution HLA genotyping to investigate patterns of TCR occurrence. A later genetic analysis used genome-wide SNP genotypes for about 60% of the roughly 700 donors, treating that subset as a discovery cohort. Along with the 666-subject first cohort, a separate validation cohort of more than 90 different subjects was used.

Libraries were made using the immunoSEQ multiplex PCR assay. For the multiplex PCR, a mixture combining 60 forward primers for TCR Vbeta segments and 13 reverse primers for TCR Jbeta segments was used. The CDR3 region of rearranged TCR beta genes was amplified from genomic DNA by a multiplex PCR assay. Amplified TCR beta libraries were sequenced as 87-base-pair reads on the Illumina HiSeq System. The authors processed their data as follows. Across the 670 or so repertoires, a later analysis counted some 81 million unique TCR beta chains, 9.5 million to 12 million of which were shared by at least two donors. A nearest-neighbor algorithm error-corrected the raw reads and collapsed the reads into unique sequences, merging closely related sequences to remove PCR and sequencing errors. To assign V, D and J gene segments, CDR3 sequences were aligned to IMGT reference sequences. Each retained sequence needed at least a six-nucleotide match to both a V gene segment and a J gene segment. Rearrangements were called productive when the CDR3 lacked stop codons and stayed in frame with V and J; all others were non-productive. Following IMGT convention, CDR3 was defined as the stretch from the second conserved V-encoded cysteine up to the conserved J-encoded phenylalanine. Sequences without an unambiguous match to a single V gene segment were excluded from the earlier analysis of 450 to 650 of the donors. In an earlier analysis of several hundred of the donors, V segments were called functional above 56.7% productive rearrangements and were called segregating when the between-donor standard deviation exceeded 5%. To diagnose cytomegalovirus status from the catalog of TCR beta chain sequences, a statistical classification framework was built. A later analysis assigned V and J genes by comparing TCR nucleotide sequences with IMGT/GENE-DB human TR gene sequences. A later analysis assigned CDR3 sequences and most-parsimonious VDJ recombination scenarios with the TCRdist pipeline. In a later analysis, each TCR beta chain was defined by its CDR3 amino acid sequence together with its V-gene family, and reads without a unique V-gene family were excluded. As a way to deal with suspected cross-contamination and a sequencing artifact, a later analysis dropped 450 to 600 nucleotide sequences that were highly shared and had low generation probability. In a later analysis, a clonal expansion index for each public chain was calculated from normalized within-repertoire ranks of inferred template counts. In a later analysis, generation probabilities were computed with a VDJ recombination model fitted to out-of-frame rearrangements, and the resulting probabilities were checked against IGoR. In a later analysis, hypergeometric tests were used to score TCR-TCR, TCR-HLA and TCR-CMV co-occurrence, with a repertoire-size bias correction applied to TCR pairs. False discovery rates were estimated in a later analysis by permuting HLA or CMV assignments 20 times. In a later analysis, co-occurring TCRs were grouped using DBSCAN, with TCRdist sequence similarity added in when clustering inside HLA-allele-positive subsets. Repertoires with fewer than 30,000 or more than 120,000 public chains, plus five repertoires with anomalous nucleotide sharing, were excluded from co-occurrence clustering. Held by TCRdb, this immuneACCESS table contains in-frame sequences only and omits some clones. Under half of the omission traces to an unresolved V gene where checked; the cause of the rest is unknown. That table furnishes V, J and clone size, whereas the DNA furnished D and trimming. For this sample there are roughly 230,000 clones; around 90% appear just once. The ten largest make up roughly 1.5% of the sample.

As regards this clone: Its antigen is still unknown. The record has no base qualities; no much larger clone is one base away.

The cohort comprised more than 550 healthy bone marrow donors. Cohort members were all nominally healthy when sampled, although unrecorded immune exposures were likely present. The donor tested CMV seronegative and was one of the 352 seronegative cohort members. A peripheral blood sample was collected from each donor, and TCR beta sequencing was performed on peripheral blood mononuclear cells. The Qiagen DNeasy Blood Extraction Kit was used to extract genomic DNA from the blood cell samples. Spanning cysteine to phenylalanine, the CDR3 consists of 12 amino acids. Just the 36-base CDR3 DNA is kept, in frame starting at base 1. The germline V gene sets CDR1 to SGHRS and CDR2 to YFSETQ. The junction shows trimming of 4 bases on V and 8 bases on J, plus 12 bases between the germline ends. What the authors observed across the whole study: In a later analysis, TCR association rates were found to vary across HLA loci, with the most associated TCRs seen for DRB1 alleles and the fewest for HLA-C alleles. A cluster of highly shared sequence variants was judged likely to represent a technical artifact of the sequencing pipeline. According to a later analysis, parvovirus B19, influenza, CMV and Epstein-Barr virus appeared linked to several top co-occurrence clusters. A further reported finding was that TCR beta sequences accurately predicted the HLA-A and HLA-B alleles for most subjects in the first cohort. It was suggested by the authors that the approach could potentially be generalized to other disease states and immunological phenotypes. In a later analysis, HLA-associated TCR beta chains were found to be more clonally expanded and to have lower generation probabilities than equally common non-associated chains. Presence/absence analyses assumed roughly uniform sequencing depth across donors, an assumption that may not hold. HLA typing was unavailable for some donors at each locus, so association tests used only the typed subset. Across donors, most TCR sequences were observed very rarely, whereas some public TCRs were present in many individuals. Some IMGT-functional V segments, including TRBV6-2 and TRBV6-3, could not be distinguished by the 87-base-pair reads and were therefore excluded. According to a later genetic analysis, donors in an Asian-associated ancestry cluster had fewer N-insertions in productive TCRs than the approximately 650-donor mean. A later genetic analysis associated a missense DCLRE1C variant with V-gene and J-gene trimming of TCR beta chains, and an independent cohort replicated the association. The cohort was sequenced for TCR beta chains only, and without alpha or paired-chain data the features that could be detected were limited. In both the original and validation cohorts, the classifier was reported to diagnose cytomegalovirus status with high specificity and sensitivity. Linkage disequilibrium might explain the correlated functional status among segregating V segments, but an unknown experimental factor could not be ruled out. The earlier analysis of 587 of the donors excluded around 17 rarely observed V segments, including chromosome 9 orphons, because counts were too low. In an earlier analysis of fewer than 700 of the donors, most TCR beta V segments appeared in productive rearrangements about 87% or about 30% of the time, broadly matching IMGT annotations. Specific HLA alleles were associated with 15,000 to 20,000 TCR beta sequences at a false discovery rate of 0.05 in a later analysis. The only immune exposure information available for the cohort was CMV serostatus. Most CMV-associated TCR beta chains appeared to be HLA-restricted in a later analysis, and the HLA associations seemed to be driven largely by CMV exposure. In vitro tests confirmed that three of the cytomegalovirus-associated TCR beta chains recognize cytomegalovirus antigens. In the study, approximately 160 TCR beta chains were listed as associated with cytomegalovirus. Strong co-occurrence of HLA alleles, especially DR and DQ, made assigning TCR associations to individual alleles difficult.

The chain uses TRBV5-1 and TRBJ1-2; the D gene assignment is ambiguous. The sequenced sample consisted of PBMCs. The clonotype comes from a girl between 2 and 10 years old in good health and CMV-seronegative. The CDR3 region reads CASSPRRIGYTF. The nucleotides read TGCGCCAGCAGCCCCCGGCGGATAGGCTACACCTTC. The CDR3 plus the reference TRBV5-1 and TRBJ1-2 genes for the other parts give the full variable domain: KAGVTQTPRYLIKTRGQQVTLSCSPISGHRSVSWYQQTPGQGLQFLFEYFSETQRNKGNFPGRFSGRQFSNSRSEMNVSTLELGDSALYLCASSPRRIGYTFGSGTRLTVV.